This T cell receptor beta chain stems from a study of blood T cell repertoires in COVID-19. Overall study: Samples taken during acute and convalescent COVID-19 were collected in the United States, Italy and Spain. T cells, B-cell-depleted T cells, or PBMCs supplied cDNA or gDNA.

The authors' processing: Reference gene primer amplification in the assay estimated nucleated cell counts. The protocol was immunoSEQ multiplex PCR, while the TCRdb copy is restricted to in-frame clones and leaves out a portion. V and J calls and clone size are those listed in that table; D and trimming were worked out from the DNA. The sample consists of tens of thousands of clones, roughly 92% of them appearing once. This TCR derives from a man in his 70s with active COVID-19. Sequenced material: peripheral blood.

The CDR3, as DNA: TGTGCCAGCAGCAAAGGGTCGACCGGAGGCTACGAGCAGTACGTC. It translates to CASSKGSTGGYEQYV. The chain uses TRBV21-1 and TRBJ2-7; the table gives TRBD2 as D, unverified against the DNA. TRBV21-1 is designated a pseudogene. The length of the CDR3 is 15 residues.